The T cell receptor beta chain described here comes from a study of cytomegalovirus exposure and HLA in healthy donors. The study sampled nominally healthy donors, though unrecorded immune exposures were likely. Vbeta (60) and Jbeta (13) primers were used in the PCR. Sequenced by immunoSEQ multiplex PCR; TCRdb stores in-frame clones only, minus some. Of approximately 150,000 clones listed, about three fifths are singletons. General study findings and limits: 16,951 TCR beta sequences were associated with HLA alleles at 0.05 false discovery rate in a later analysis. An analysis that came later showed most CMV-associated TCR beta chains appearing HLA-restricted. Published work reported that the classifier diagnosed cytomegalovirus status with high specificity and sensitivity.

The CDR3 runs to 14 residues. The V end was cut by 3 bases, the J end by 3 bases, with 12 bases between. From germline, CDR1 is MDHEN and CDR2 SYDVKM. Worth noting for this clone: Antigen: not known.

V and J are TRBV28 and TRBJ2-7; D remains unclear. Sequenced sample: PBMCs. The receptor was isolated from a male donor in good health and CMV-seronegative. CDR3 sequence (DNA): TGTGCCAGCAGTTTTCTAGGCCCCGACTACGAGCAGTACTTC. Its protein product is CASSFLGPDYEQYF. Drawing the rest from reference TRBV28 and TRBJ2-7, the complete variable domain is DVKVTQSSRYLVKRTGEKVFLECVQDMDHENMFWYRQDPGLGLRLIYFSYDVKMKEKGDIPEGYSVSREKKERFSLILESASTNQTSMYLCASSFLGPDYEQYFGPGTRLTVT.